In its sample, the clone carrying this T cell receptor beta chain ranks as medium-sized (0.01 to 0.1%). Its antigen remains unknown. The TCR library was built from RNA with a 3' RACE protocol and unique molecular identifiers. TCRdb used MiXCR to reprocess the 3' RACE reads, holding one entry per CDR3 protein. Among about 14,000 distinct CDR3 sequences, 3% to 3.5% were seen once, and the ten largest hold around a third. Sample treatment: PENTA 11 planned treatment interruption arm or continuous ART arm. From thawed PBMCs, memory CD8+ CD45RO+ CD45RA- T cells were sorted. The data were taken from a study of HIV-infected children after antiretroviral therapy interruption. Study-wide points: Three patients showed more shared-triplet CDR3 clusters following treatment interruption.

The CDR3 runs to 18 residues. Looked up from germline, CDR1 is PRHDT and CDR2 is FYEKMQ (reference sequence). Trimming took 4 bases from V and 2 from J; bases not matched to a gene: 13. The rearrangement joins TRBV13 to TRBJ2-3; 9 bases match TRBD2. This sequence originates from a pool of human donors with HIV. This material consisted of CD45RO+ CD8+ T cells from PBMCs, pooled from several time points, taken from a donor given antiretroviral therapy, either interrupted or continuous. Subset of the sample: memory CD8+ CD45RO+ CD45RA- T cells. The CDR3 is CASSSTRGGRSTTDTQYF. The CDR3 nucleotides are TGTGCCAGCAGCTCAACGCGGGGGGGCCGTAGTACCACAGATACGCAGTATTTT.